The 5 T cell receptor beta chains below all came from one sample that was sequenced in a study of T cell responses to AZD1222 COVID-19 vaccine. Libraries were prepared by immunoSEQ multiplex PCR; TCRdb keeps only in-frame clonotypes and omits some of them. The table records approximately 110,000 clones, around 94% of them present only once. The sequencing used peripheral blood, collected on day 0 of AZD1222 vaccination. All receptors come from an adult in good health.

In nucleotides, the CDR3 is TGCAGCGTTGTTAGCGGAAGTTACACAGATACGCAGTATTTT. This gives the protein CSVVSGSYTDTQYF. This chain connects TRBV29-1 to TRBJ2-3; maybe TRBD2 (6 bases). The CDR3 totals 14 residues. Germline V CDR1 and CDR2: SQVTM, ANQGSEA. Trimming stripped 4 bases from V and 2 bases from J, with 13 bases between.

The chain has TRBV7-8 and TRBJ1-5; unclear D gene. Per the germline V gene, CDR1 is SGHVS and CDR2 is FQNEAQ. Trimming removed 0 bases from V and 0 bases from J, with 9 bases in between. The CDR3 is 16 residues long. DNA of the CDR3: TGTGCCAGCAGCTTAGCGTGGGCAGTTAGCAATCAGCCCCAGCATTTT. It translates to CASSLAWAVSNQPQHF.

V gene TRBV27 combines with J gene TRBJ1-1; D remains unclear. Trimming stripped 7 bases from V and 8 bases from J, with 17 bases between. In germline, CDR1 is MNHEY, CDR2 SMNVEV (reference sequence). This CDR3 is built from 13 residues. Written as DNA, the CDR3 is TGTGCCAGCATCGACCTCGGAACCCCGGAAGCTTTCTTT. Translation gives CASIDLGTPEAFF.

This clone was found once. The J gene is TRBJ1-3, the V gene TRBV4-3; D is unresolved. CDR3 size: 14 residues. Germline V lookup: CDR1 LGHNA, CDR2 YSLEER. Between the trimmed V and J ends, which lost 0 bases and 4 bases, there was a span of 7 bases. DNA for the CDR3: TGCGCCAGCAGCCAAGATATAGAGGGAAACACCATATATTTT. Its translation is CASSQDIEGNTIYF.

The sample holds one count of this clone. The chain carries TRBV28 and TRBJ1-6; the match to TRBD1 covers 9 bases. This CDR3 has 15 residues. V trimming: 2 bases; J trimming: 8 bases; junction bases outside the gene matches: 4. The germline gives CDR1 MDHEN, CDR2 SYDVKM. CDR3: CASSLRGQGHSPLHF. The CDR3 coding sequence is TGTGCCAGCAGTTTAAGGGGACAGGGTCATTCACCCCTCCACTTT. The entire variable domain, with the rest obtained from reference TRBV28 and TRBJ1-6, is as follows: DVKVTQSSRYLVKRTGEKVFLECVQDMDHENMFWYRQDPGLGLRLIYFSYDVKMKEKGDIPEGYSVSREKKERFSLILESASTNQTSMYLCASSLRGQGHSPLHFGNGTRLTVT.